The present T cell receptor beta chain was sequenced within a study of T-cell reconstitution after alpha-beta-depleted transplantation in children. This CDR3 region has 16 residues. In germline, CDR1 is MNHEY, CDR2 SVGEGT. The ends lost 3 bases at V and 8 bases at J; junction bases unmatched: 12. The TCRbeta library incorporated unique molecular identifiers. TCRdb called the PCR reads again in MiXCR, with one record for every CDR3 protein. The table lists about 610,000 distinct CDR3 sequences, approximately 10% of them singletons, with 3.5% to 5% in the top ten. The chain recombines TRBV6-2 or TRBV6-3 with TRBJ2-1; 8 bases are shared with TRBD2. Specimen: PBMCs from the stem cell graft donor, collected from the stem cell graft. The source is a human donor who donated a stem cell graft to a child with acute myeloid leukemia. CDR3 region: CASSYPSGSKRDEQFF. Here the CDR3 DNA reads TGTGCCAGCAGTTATCCCAGCGGGAGTAAACGGGATGAGCAGTTCTTC.